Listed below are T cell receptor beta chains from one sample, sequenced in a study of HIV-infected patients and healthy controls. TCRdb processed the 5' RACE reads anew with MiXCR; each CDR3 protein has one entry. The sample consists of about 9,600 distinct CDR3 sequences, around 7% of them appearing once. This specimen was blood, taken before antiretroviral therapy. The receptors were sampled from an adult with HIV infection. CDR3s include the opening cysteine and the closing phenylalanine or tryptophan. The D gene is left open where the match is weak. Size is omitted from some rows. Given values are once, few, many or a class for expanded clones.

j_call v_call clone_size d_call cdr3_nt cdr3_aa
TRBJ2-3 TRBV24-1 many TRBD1 TGTGCCACCAGTGATGGACAGGCAGCAGATACGCAGTATTTT CATSDGQAADTQYF
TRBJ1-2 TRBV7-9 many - TGTGCCAGCAGCCAGGAATTTAACTATGGCTACACCTTC CASSQEFNYGYTF
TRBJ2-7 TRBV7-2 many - TGTGCCAGCAGACACCAGACCCAGGGTTATGAGCAGTACTTC CASRHQTQGYEQYF
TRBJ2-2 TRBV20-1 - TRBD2 TGCAGTGCTAGAGACCTCAATCAGTCTAGCGGCCCGAACACCGGGGAGCTGTTTTTT CSARDLNQSSGPNTGELFF
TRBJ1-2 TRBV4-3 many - TGCGCCAGCAGCCAGAGCACAGGCCCGGATAACTATGGCTACACCTTC CASSQSTGPDNYGYTF
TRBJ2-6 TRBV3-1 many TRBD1 TGTGCCAGCAGCCCGACAGGGGGCTCTGGGGCCAACGTCCTGACTTTC CASSPTGGSGANVLTF
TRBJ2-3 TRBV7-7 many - TGTGCTAGCAGCCCTCAGGCGGGACTCTCATCACCGCCGAGTTTT CASSPQAGLSSPPSF
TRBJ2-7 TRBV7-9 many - TGTGCCGGAGGAGGGGACATCTACGAGCAGTACTTC CAGGGDIYEQYF
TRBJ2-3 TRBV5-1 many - TGCGCCAGCAGCTTGGTCGCAGCGAGCACAGATACGCAGTATTTT CASSLVAASTDTQYF
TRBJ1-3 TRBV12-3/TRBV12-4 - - TGTGCCAGCAGTTTAGGTGGGTTCGGAAACACCATATATTTT CASSLGGFGNTIYF
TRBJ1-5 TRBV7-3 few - TGTGCCAGCGGCTTGTCGGGGTCGCATAGCAATCAGCCCCAGCATTTT CASGLSGSHSNQPQHF
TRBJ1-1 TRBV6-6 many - TGTGCCAGCCTCGGACTGGCTGAAGCTTTCTTT CASLGLAEAFF
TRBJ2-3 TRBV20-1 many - TGCAGTGCCCCCGTGGAGGGGGGGCCATTAGATACGCAGTATTTT CSAPVEGGPLDTQYF
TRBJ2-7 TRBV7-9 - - TGTGCCAGCAGCAAAAATAGGGGACCCTACGAGCAGTACTTC CASSKNRGPYEQYF
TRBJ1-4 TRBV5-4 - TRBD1 TGTGCCAGCAGCTCGACAGGGACTAATGAAAAACTGTTTTTT CASSSTGTNEKLFF
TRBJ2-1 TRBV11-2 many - TGTGCCAGCAGCTTATTGATCGAGGGAAATGAGCAGTTCTTC CASSLLIEGNEQFF
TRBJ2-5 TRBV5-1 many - TGCGCCAGCGGGGAACCAACAGAGACCCAGTACTTC CASGEPTETQYF
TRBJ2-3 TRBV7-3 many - TGTGCCAGCAGCTACAGTGGAAGCGGACAACGTAATACGCAGTATTTT CASSYSGSGQRNTQYF
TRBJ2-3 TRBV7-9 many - TGTGCCAGCAGCTTCCAATCAGATACGCAGTATTTT CASSFQSDTQYF
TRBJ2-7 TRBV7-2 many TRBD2 TGTGCCAGCAGCTTAGATTGGCTAGCGGGGGGCGAGCAGTACTTC CASSLDWLAGGEQYF
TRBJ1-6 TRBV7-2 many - TGTGCCAGCAGTTATACAGGGCTCGCTTCACCCCTCCACTTT CASSYTGLASPLHF
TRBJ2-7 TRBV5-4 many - TGTGCCAGCAGCTTGGCGGCTCAGTCTTACGAGCAGTACTTC CASSLAAQSYEQYF
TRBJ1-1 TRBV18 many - TGTGCCAGCTCATCGTCGTTAGATGGGACTGAAGCTTTCTTT CASSSSLDGTEAFF
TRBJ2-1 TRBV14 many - TGTGCCAGCAGCCAAGGGGCAGGGTCTTTATATGAGCAGTTCTTC CASSQGAGSLYEQFF
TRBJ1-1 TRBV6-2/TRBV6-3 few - TGTGCCAGCAGTTACGACCAGGGGAACACTGAAGCTTTCTTT CASSYDQGNTEAFF
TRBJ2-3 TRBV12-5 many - TGTGCTAGTGGTTTGGCCACAGATACGCAGTATTTT CASGLATDTQYF
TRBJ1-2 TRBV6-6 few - TGTGCCAGCAGTCTCCCCGAAACCTATGGCTACACCTTC CASSLPETYGYTF
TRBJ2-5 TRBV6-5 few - TGTGCCAGCCGGGGGCAAGAGACCCAGTACTTC CASRGQETQYF
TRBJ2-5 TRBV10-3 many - TGTGCCATCAGTCGAGGGGAAGAGACCCAGTACTTC CAISRGEETQYF